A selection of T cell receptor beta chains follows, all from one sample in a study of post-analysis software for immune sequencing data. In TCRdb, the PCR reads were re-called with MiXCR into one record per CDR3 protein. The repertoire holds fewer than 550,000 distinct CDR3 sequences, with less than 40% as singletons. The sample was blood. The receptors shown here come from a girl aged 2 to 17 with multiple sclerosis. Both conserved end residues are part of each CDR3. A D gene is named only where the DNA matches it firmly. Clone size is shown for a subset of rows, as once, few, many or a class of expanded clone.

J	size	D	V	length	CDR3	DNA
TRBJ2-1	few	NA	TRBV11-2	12	CASSRGVDEQFF	TGTGCCAGCAGCCGCGGGGTCGATGAGCAGTTCTTC
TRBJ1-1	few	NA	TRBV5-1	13	CASRDSAGTEAFF	TGCGCCAGCAGGGACAGTGCCGGGACTGAAGCTTTCTTT
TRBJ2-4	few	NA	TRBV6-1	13	CASSEFRLYIQYF	TGTGCCAGCAGTGAGTTCAGGTTGTACATTCAGTACTTC
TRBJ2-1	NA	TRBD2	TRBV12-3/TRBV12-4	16	CASRVSTSASYNEQFF	TGTGCCAGCAGGGTATCTACTAGCGCCTCCTACAATGAGCAGTTCTTC
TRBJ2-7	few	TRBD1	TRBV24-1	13	CAIGTGSSYEQYF	TGTGCCATCGGGACAGGGAGCTCCTACGAGCAGTACTTC
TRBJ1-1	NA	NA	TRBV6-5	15	CASSRDGILNTEAFF	TGTGCCAGCAGCCGGGACGGTATTTTGAACACTGAAGCTTTCTTT
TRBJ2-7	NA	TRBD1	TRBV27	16	CASSLDPTGGNYEQYF	TGTGCCAGCAGTTTAGATCCCACAGGGGGCAACTACGAGCAGTACTTC
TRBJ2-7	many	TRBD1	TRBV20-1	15	CSGKTVQGAPHEQYF	TGCAGTGGGAAGACCGTACAGGGGGCGCCCCACGAGCAGTACTTC
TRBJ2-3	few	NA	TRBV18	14	CASSPNTNTDTQYF	TGTGCCAGCTCACCTAACACCAACACAGATACGCAGTATTTT
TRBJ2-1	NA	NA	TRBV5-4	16	CASSWGAIGVYNEQFF	TGTGCCAGCAGCTGGGGAGCTATCGGGGTCTACAATGAGCAGTTCTTC
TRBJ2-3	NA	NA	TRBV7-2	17	CASSPGIWAQSTDTQYF	TGTGCCAGCAGCCCAGGAATTTGGGCCCAAAGCACAGATACGCAGTATTTT
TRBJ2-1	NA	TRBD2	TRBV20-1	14	CSALSGGPYNEQFF	TGCAGTGCTCTGAGCGGGGGCCCTTACAATGAGCAGTTCTTC
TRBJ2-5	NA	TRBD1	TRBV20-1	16	CSARDYLTGSRETQYF	TGCAGTGCTAGAGATTACTTGACAGGGAGTAGGGAGACCCAGTACTTC
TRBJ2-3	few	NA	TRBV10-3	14	CAIINSREVDTQYF	TGTGCCATCATCAATAGCAGGGAGGTAGATACGCAGTATTTT
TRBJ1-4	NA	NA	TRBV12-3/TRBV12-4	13	CASSRGPNEKLFF	TGTGCCAGCAGTCGGGGCCCGAATGAAAAACTGTTTTTT
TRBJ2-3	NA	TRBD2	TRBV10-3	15	CATGTSGGGTDTQYF	TGTGCCACCGGGACTAGCGGGGGGGGCACAGATACGCAGTATTTT
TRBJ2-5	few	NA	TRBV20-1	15	CSARPDGRLGETQYF	TGCAGTGCTAGGCCTGACGGCAGGCTAGGGGAGACCCAGTACTTC
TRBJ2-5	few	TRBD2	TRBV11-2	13	CASSLVMGGAQYF	TGTGCCAGCAGCTTAGTCATGGGAGGGGCCCAGTACTTC
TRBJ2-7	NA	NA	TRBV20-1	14	CSARSRDSAREQYF	TGCAGTGCTAGATCCCGGGACTCGGCGCGCGAGCAGTACTTC
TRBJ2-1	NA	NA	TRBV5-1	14	CASSFETGVNEQFF	TGCGCCAGCAGTTTCGAGACAGGAGTCAATGAGCAGTTCTTC
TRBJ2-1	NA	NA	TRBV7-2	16	CASSLRGPRGYNEQFF	TGTGCCAGCAGCCTCAGAGGTCCCAGGGGATACAATGAGCAGTTCTTC
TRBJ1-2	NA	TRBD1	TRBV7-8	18	CASSLGRTGSFPVYGYTF	TGTGCCAGCAGCTTGGGGAGGACAGGGTCCTTCCCGGTCTATGGCTACACCTTC
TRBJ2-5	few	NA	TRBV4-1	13	CASSQGGWETQYF	TGCGCCAGCAGCCAGGGGGGATGGGAGACCCAGTACTTC
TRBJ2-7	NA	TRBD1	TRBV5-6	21	CASSLVRRVTKTTGGPNEQYF	TGTGCCAGCAGCTTGGTTCGGCGGGTAACTAAAACTACAGGGGGACCTAACGAGCAGTACTTC
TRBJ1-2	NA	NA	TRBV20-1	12	CSARGTAGGYTF	TGCAGTGCAAGAGGGACGGCCGGTGGCTACACCTTC
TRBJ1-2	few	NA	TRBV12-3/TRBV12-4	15	CASSLTPQVAYGYTF	TGTGCCAGCAGTTTAACACCTCAGGTGGCCTATGGCTACACCTTC